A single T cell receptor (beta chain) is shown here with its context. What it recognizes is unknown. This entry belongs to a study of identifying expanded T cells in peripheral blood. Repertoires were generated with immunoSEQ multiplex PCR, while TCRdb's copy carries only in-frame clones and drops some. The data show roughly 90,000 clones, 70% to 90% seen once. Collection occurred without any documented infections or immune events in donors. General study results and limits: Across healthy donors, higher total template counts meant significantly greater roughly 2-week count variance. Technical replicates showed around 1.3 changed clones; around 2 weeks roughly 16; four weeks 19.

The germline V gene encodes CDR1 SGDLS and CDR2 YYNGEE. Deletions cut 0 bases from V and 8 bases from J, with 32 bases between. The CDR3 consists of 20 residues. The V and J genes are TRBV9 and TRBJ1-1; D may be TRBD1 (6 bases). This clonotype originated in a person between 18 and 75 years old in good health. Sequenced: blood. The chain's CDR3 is CASSVGKTSYARGGVPEAFF. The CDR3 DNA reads TGTGCCAGCAGCGTAGGAAAAACTTCCTATGCGAGGGGGGGCGTCCCCGAAGCTTTCTTT.